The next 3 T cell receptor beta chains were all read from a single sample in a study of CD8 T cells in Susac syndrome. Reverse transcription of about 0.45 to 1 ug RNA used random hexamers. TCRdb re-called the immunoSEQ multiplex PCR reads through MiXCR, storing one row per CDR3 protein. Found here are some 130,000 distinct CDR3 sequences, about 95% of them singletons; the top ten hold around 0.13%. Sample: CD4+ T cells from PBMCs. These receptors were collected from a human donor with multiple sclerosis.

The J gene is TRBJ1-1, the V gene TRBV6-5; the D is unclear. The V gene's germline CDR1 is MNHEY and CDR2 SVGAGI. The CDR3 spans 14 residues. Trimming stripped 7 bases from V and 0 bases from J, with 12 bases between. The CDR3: CASTMTHMNTEAFF. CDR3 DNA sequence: TGTGCCAGCACCATGACCCATATGAACACTGAAGCTTTCTTT.

CDR3 coding DNA: TGTGCCAGCAGCTTGGAGCGCAATCAGCCCCAGCATTTT. Translation gives CASSLERNQPQHF. V and J are TRBV5-6 and TRBJ1-5; no clear D. This CDR3 region has 13 residues. Trimming took off 0 bases at V and 2 bases at J, with 3 bases between the two ends. The germline gives CDR1 SGHDT, CDR2 YYEEEE.

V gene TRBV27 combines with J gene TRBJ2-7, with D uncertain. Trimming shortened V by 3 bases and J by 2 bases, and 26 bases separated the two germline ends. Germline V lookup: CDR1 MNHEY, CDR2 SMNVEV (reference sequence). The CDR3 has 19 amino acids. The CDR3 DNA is TGTGCCAGCAGTTTGGCCATCAGTGCAGGAGTCCCTCCCCCCTACGAGCAGTACTTC. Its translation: CASSLAISAGVPPPYEQYF.